The entry below describes one T cell receptor (beta chain). This sample stems from a study of T cell changes during pregnancy in multiple sclerosis. This CDR3 has 15 residues. Germline V CDR1 and CDR2: SGHRS, YFSETQ. Trimming removed 5 bases at V and 6 bases at J, with 18 bases between. Only in-frame clones appear in the TCRdb table, and some are missing; sequencing was by immunoSEQ multiplex PCR. The table lists around 92,000 clones, 90% to 95% of them singletons. The material sequenced was peripheral blood, taken in the third trimester of pregnancy. This chain connects TRBV5-1 to TRBJ2-1, with a possible D match to TRBD2 (6 bases). The source is a female donor with multiple sclerosis, enrolled in a pregnancy study. CDR3 in DNA: TGCGCCAGCAGATTTGGGGCGGGAATCAGCAATGAGCAGTTCTTC. Translation: CASRFGAGISNEQFF.